The rows below give T cell receptor beta chains drawn from one sample of a study. TCRdb independently ran MiXCR on the 5' RACE reads; one entry per CDR3 protein. The table lists tens of thousands of distinct CDR3 sequences, around 26% of them singletons. Sample: tumor-infiltrating memory CD4+ T cells sorted from the breast tumor. These receptors originate from a female donor with breast cancer. CDR3s include the opening cysteine and the closing phenylalanine or tryptophan. D genes are given only for firm matches.

J: TRBJ1-5
V: TRBV4-3
D: TRBD1
CDR3: CASSPRTGPDQPQHF

J: TRBJ1-1
V: TRBV18
D: TRBD1
CDR3: CASSSQTGEALEAFF

J: TRBJ2-7
V: TRBV5-1
D: TRBD2
CDR3: CASSEGLAGASYEQYF

J: TRBJ2-1
V: TRBV5-1
D: NA
CDR3: CASSLEPANNEQFF

J: TRBJ2-2
V: TRBV28
D: TRBD2
CDR3: CASSFFFRTSGRVNTGELFF

J: TRBJ2-5
V: TRBV5-1
D: NA
CDR3: CASSPRTVQETQYF

J: TRBJ1-1
V: TRBV20-1
D: TRBD1
CDR3: CSARQGDTEAFF

J: TRBJ2-2
V: TRBV5-4
D: NA
CDR3: CASSSLEGLNTGELFF

J: TRBJ2-6
V: TRBV5-1
D: NA
CDR3: CASSLESPGANVLTF

J: TRBJ2-5
V: TRBV5-1
D: TRBD2
CDR3: CASKSQRGGEETQYF

J: TRBJ1-2
V: TRBV5-1
D: NA
CDR3: CASSLAIQGSSGYTF

J: TRBJ2-6
V: TRBV9
D: NA
CDR3: CASSAQVSGANVLTF

J: TRBJ2-1
V: TRBV6-2/TRBV6-3
D: NA
CDR3: CAIKEPGTSNPNEQFF

J: TRBJ2-1
V: TRBV7-6
D: NA
CDR3: CASSLVAGGHNEQFF

J: TRBJ2-1
V: TRBV10-3
D: NA
CDR3: CAISESYSSRRSSYNEQFF

J: TRBJ1-1
V: TRBV7-9
D: NA
CDR3: CASSLVSRASNTEAFF

J: TRBJ2-3
V: TRBV24-1
D: NA
CDR3: CATSEGGHTTDTQYF

J: TRBJ2-3
V: TRBV7-7
D: NA
CDR3: CASSQDGRRDTQYF

J: TRBJ1-5
V: TRBV3-1
D: NA
CDR3: CASNQDLRGNQPQHF

J: TRBJ1-1
V: TRBV7-2
D: NA
CDR3: CASSLNWGGTEAFF

J: TRBJ2-2
V: TRBV7-9
D: NA
CDR3: CASSSYGGKGTGELFF

J: TRBJ1-4
V: TRBV6-5
D: TRBD1
CDR3: CASSYPRTGPTNEKLFF

J: TRBJ2-5
V: TRBV29-1
D: NA
CDR3: CSVAFSDRETQYF

J: TRBJ2-5
V: TRBV7-8
D: TRBD1
CDR3: CASSSGTGRETQYF

J: TRBJ2-5
V: TRBV4-1
D: NA
CDR3: CASSRVAGNQETQYF

J: TRBJ2-1
V: TRBV6-6
D: TRBD2
CDR3: CASRPTSGSFNEQFF

J: TRBJ2-3
V: TRBV7-3
D: TRBD2
CDR3: CASSERGLAGADTQYF

J: TRBJ1-1
V: TRBV11-3
D: NA
CDR3: CASSLDYTEAFF

J: TRBJ1-2
V: TRBV6-5
D: NA
CDR3: CASSYADGYAF

J: TRBJ1-5
V: TRBV21-1
D: NA
CDR3: CASSSPDRDQPQHF

J: TRBJ2-7
V: TRBV5-1
D: NA
CDR3: CASSLKGDNEQYF

J: TRBJ2-7
V: TRBV14
D: NA
CDR3: CASRRADSYEQYF

J: TRBJ1-1
V: TRBV5-6
D: NA
CDR3: CASSFDKDTEAFF